The 21 T cell receptor beta chains below come from one sample, sequenced in a study of Graves' ophthalmopathy and Graves' hyperthyroidism. Using RNA transcripts, the TCR beta CDR3 regions were amplified. In the first round, RT-PCR was carried out with HTBI primers, and a multiplex PCR formed the second round. TCRdb called the multiplex PCR reads again in MiXCR, with one record for every CDR3 protein. The sample yields over a million distinct CDR3 sequences, roughly 35% seen once. The sample taken for sequencing was peripheral blood or thyroid tissue (not recorded which). The receptors originated from an adult man with Graves' hyperthyroidism.

The chain is built from TRBV19 and TRBJ2-7, with TRBD1 identical over 10 bases. This CDR3 region has 17 residues. The germline gives CDR1 LNHDA, CDR2 SQIVND (reference sequence). The V segment lost 4 bases and the J segment 0 bases; nucleotides outside the gene matches: 9. CDR3 protein: CASSRRTGGTDSYEQYF. Here the CDR3 DNA reads TGTGCCAGTAGTAGAAGGACAGGGGGGACTGACTCCTACGAGCAGTACTTC. Supplemented by reference TRBV19 and TRBJ2-7, the full variable domain reads DGGITQSPKYLFRKEGQNVTLSCEQNLNHDAMYWYRQDPGQGLRLIYYSQIVNDFQKGDIAEGYSVSREKKESFPLTVTSAQKNPTAFYLCASSRRTGGTDSYEQYFGPGTRLTVT.

Note on this clonotype: The germline gene is not matched at one end of the junction; a read error may be the cause. This rearrangement joins TRBV10-3 to TRBJ2-7; possible D gene TRBD2, 6 bases. The length of the CDR3 is 16 residues. Germline CDR1 and CDR2: ENHRY and SYGVKD. The CDR3 DNA sequence: TGTGCCAGCAGTCCCCCTCGGTGGGGGGACTCCTACGAGCAGTACTTC. As protein: CASSPPRWGDSYEQYF.

In this sample, this clonotype turned up a few times. The chain carries TRBV20-1 and TRBJ2-7; possible D gene TRBD1, 6 bases. The CDR3 consists of 15 residues. The germline CDR1 and CDR2 sequences are DFQATT and SNEGSKA (reference sequence). CDR3: CSPRPRDTVTYEQYF. The CDR3, as DNA: TGCAGCCCACGCCCCCGGGACACGGTCACCTACGAGCAGTACTTC.

This clonotype was seen at least ten times. The CDR3 here is CASSIRQQNTEAFF. CDR3 DNA sequence: TGTGCCAGTAGTATTCGACAGCAGAACACTGAAGCTTTCTTT. The chain is built from TRBV19 and TRBJ1-1; tentatively, D is TRBD1 (5 bases). The CDR3 covers 14 residues. Germline values: CDR1 LNHDA, CDR2 SQIVND (reference sequence). Trimming stripped 3 bases from V and 1 base from J, with 9 bases between.

This clonotype was seen many times. The chain has TRBV2 and TRBJ2-2; D not resolved. The length of the CDR3 is 15 residues. The ends were cut back, 6 bases at V and 4 bases at J, with 15 bases in the middle. Germline CDR1 SNHLY, CDR2 FYNNEI. This chain's CDR3 is CASSLVQPATGELFF. CDR3 bases: TGTGCCAGCAGCCTCGTCCAACCAGCCACCGGGGAGCTGTTTTTT.

The chain employs TRBV2 and TRBJ2-7; D not resolved. The CDR3 length is 10 residues. V was pared by 7 bases and J by 3 bases, with 4 bases between. Germline CDR1 and CDR2: SNHLY and FYNNEI. The CDR3 is CASKIYEQYF. For the CDR3, the DNA is TGTGCCAGCAAAATCTACGAGCAGTACTTC.

This clonotype appeared many times. The chain is built from TRBV7-7 and TRBJ2-6; TRBD1 is a possible D gene (6 bases). Germline values: CDR1 SSHAT, CDR2 FNYEAQ (reference sequence). The CDR3 extends over 15 amino acids. V was clipped by 10 bases and J by 1 base, with 14 bases between them. CDR3 in DNA: TGTGCCATCGGACAGTCCCCTTCTGGGGCCAACGTCCTGACTTTC. This sequence encodes CAIGQSPSGANVLTF. The full variable domain, completed using reference TRBV7-7 and TRBJ2-6, is GAGVSQSPRYKVTKRGQDVTLRCDPISSHATLYWYQQALGQGPEFLTYFNYEAQPDKSGLPSDRFSAERPEGSISTLTIQRTEQRDSAMYRCAIGQSPSGANVLTFGAGSRLTVL.

This clonotype has a handful of counts. Germline and junction disagree at one end, which may indicate a read error. The chain joins TRBV10-3 to TRBJ1-4; D is unresolved. There are 11 residues in the CDR3. Germline V gene lookup returns CDR1 ENHRY and CDR2 SYGVKD. The CDR3 DNA is TGTGCCATCAGTAGTAATGAAAAGCTGTTTTTT. Protein: CAISSNEKLFF.

The table lists this clonotype with a few counts. The chain carries TRBV28 and TRBJ1-1; D is possibly TRBD1 (5 bases). Germline V gives CDR1 MDHEN, CDR2 SYDVKM. CDR3 length: 14 residues. With 5 bases removed from V and 0 bases from J, the gap between germline ends came to 10 bases. CDR3 nucleotide sequence: TGTGCCAGCAGTCGACAGTTCATGAACACTGAAGCTTTCTTT. It translates to CASSRQFMNTEAFF.

Comments on this clonotype: Mismatch with germline at one junction end may stem from a read error. CDR3 sequence reads: CASLFGGEEAQYF. The CDR3 coding sequence is TGTGCCAGCTTATTCGGGGGAGAAGAGGCCCAGTACTTC. The chain employs TRBV2 and TRBJ2-5; TRBD2 might be the D (6 bases). The CDR3 length is 13 residues. Germline CDR1 reads SNHLY; CDR2 reads FYNNEI. Based on the CDR3 plus reference TRBV2 and TRBJ2-5, the full variable domain is EPEVTQTPSHQVTQMGQEVILRCVPISNHLYFYWYRQILGQKVEFLVSFYNNEISEKSEIFDDQFSVERPDGSNFTLKIRSTKLEDSAMYFCASLFGGEEAQYFGPGTRLLVL.

As regards this clonotype: Possible read error: a much larger clone is one base away. The J gene is TRBJ1-5, the V gene TRBV11-1; TRBD1 is a possible D gene (5 bases). The CDR3 length is 16 residues. Germline V gene lookup returns CDR1 SGHAT and CDR2 FQDESV (reference sequence). In DNA form, the CDR3 reads TGTGTCAGCAGCTTAAAAGGGGCAGACGGGAATCAGCCCCAGCATTTT. Protein sequence: CVSSLKGADGNQPQHF.

This clonotype was seen many times. The V and J genes are TRBV5-1 and TRBJ2-6; D not resolved. The CDR3 length is 14 residues. The germline gives CDR1 SGHRS, CDR2 YFSETQ. Trimming left V 0 bases short and J 3 bases short, with 4 bases between. The CDR3: CASSLEGGANVLTF. The CDR3 region has the DNA TGCGCCAGCAGCTTGGAAGGTGGGGCCAACGTCCTGACTTTC.

Many counts were recorded for this clonotype. This chain uses TRBV7-8 with TRBJ2-5, with D possibly matching TRBD2 (6 bases). V gave up 5 bases and J gave up 3 bases, with 13 bases separating them. The CDR3 loop spans 14 amino acids. The V gene's germline CDR1 is SGHVS and CDR2 FQNEAQ. The CDR3 sequence: CASSLRDFKETQYF. Written as DNA, the CDR3 is TGTGCCAGCAGCCTCCGGGACTTTAAAGAGACCCAGTACTTC.

This clonotype was counted a few times. The chain is built from TRBV4-3 and TRBJ1-2; D may be TRBD1 (5 bases). The CDR3 sequence is 16 residues long. Germline CDR1 reads LGHNA; CDR2 reads YSLEER. The V and J ends lost 0 bases and 3 bases respectively, with 14 bases between them. CDR3 loop: CASSQDALGGDYGYTF. CDR3 bases: TGCGCCAGCAGCCAAGATGCCCTGGGGGGTGACTATGGCTACACCTTC.

This clonotype has a handful of counts. V gene TRBV6-5 combines with J gene TRBJ2-7; 8 bases align to TRBD2. The CDR3 runs to 15 residues. J lost 1 base, V lost 5 bases, and 7 bases had no gene match. The germline CDR1 and CDR2 sequences are MNHEY and SVGAGI. CDR3 sequence (DNA): TGTGCCAGCAGTGAGACAGCGGGGGTATCCTACGAGCAGTACTTC. The encoded protein is CASSETAGVSYEQYF.

This clonotype showed up many times. The gene calls are TRBV2 and TRBJ2-2; 8 nucleotides agree with TRBD2. The CDR3 runs to 15 residues. Germline V gene data show CDR1 as SNHLY and CDR2 as FYNNEI. V lost 11 bases and J lost 1; bases outside the gene matches: 9. CDR3 DNA: TGTGCCCAACGTAGACTAGCGCTGAACACCGGGGAGCTGTTTTTT. It translates to CAQRRLALNTGELFF.

The CDR3 bases are TGTGCCAGCACCCTGTCCCGGGACAAGAGCGTTGCTTTCTTT. Its translation is CASTLSRDKSVAFF. This chain connects TRBV5-4 to TRBJ1-1; possible D gene TRBD1, 6 bases. CDR3 length: 14 residues. Trimming shortened V by 6 bases and J by 11 bases, and 23 bases separated the two germline ends. Looked up from germline, CDR1 is SGHNT and CDR2 is YYREEE (reference sequence). Together with reference TRBV5-4 and TRBJ1-1, the CDR3 gives the full variable domain: ETGVTQSPTHLIKTRGQQVTLRCSSQSGHNTVSWYQQALGQGPQFIFQYYREEENGRGNFPPRFSGLQFPNYSSELNVNALELDDSALYLCASTLSRDKSVAFFGQGTRLTVV.

This clonotype appeared a single time. Possible read error: a much larger clone is one base away. J is TRBJ1-6 and V is TRBV12-5; D is ambiguous. CDR1 and CDR2 (germline): LGHNT, FRNRAP. This CDR3 spans 14 amino acids. The CDR3 region has the DNA TGTACCAGCAGTCTCCCCGGGGTCCTCTCACCCCTCCACTTT. It specifies CTSSLPGVLSPLHF. Supplemented by reference TRBV12-5 and TRBJ1-6, the full variable domain reads DARVTQTPRHKVTEMGQEVTMRCQPILGHNTVFWYRQTMMQGLELLAYFRNRAPLDDSGMPKDRFSAEMPDATLATLKIQPSEPRDSAVYFCTSSLPGVLSPLHFGNGTRLTVT.

As for this clonotype: A junction boundary mismatches the germline segment, possibly from a read error. The J gene is TRBJ1-4, the V gene TRBV29-1, with D uncertain. Looked up from germline, CDR1 is SQVTM and CDR2 is ANQGSEA. This CDR3 is 9 amino acids long. In DNA form, the CDR3 reads TGCAGCGTTGAAGGAGACTCCCCCTTT. Translating gives CSVEGDSPF.

The V and J genes are TRBV12-3 or TRBV12-4 and TRBJ2-2, with TRBD2 matching over 11 bases. V lost 5 bases, J lost 7 bases, and 15 bases stayed unmatched. The CDR3 covers 18 residues. Here the CDR3 reads CASSPAPGSGRALGELFF. DNA for the CDR3: TGTGCCAGCAGTCCAGCCCCCGGTAGCGGGAGGGCCCTCGGGGAGCTGTTTTTT.

The rearrangement links TRBV12-3 or TRBV12-4 to TRBJ2-7; no definite D call. The CDR3 has 13 residues. Trimming pared 0 bases from V and 7 bases from J, leaving 10 bases between. The CDR3 DNA reads TGTGCCAGCAGTTTAGCTAGGAAAACGGAGCAGTACTTC. Amino acid sequence: CASSLARKTEQYF.